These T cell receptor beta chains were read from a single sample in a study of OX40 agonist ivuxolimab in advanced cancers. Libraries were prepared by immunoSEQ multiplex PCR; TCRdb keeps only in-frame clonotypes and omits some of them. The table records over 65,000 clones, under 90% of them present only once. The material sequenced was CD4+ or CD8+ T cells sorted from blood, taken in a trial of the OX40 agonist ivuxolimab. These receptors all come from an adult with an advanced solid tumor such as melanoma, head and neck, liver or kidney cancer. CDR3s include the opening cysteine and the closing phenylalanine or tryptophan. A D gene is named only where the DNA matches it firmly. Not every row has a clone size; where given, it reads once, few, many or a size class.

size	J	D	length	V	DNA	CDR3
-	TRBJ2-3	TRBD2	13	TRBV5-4	TGTGCCAGCAGCTTGGCCGGAGCGGGGTGGCAGTATTTT	CASSLAGAGWQYF
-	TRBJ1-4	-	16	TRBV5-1	TGCGCCAGCAGCTTGGCCGTCGGACGGACTAATGAAAAACTGTTTTTT	CASSLAVGRTNEKLFF
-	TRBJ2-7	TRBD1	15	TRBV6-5	TGTGCCAGCAGAACTGGGACAGGGTGGAATTACGAGCAGTACTTC	CASRTGTGWNYEQYF
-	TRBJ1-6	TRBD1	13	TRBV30	TGTGCCTGGAGTCCCGGGACAGATTCACCCCTCCACTTT	CAWSPGTDSPLHF
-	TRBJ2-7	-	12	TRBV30	TGTGCCTGGGGCCCCGTTGGGTACGAGCAGTACTTC	CAWGPVGYEQYF
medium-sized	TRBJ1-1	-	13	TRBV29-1	TGCAGCGTGGCGATACAGGGGAACACTGAAGCTTTCTTT	CSVAIQGNTEAFF
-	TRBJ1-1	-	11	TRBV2	TGTGCCAGCAGCCCCCGCAGCTCGGCTTTCTTT	CASSPRSSAFF
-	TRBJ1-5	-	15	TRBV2	TGTGCCAGCAGTGTATCACAAGGGGGTGGTCAGCCCCAGCATTTT	CASSVSQGGGQPQHF
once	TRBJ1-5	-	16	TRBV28	TGTGCCAGCAGTTTATATACGCCGGGGGGAAGGAGGCCCCAGCATTTT	CASSLYTPGGRRPQHF
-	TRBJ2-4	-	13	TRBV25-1	TGTGCCAGCAGTCCTGGGGGCAGAAACATTCAGTACTTC	CASSPGGRNIQYF
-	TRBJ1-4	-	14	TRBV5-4	TGTGCCAGCAAATTAGACAGACTGAGTGAAAAACTGTTTTTT	CASKLDRLSEKLFF
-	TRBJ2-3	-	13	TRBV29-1	TGCAGCGTTATAAGGGGGGCCACAGATACGCAGTATTTT	CSVIRGATDTQYF
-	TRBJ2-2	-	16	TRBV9	TGTGCCAGCAGCGTGAGACCTCAATTGGGCACCGGGGAGCTGTTTTTT	CASSVRPQLGTGELFF
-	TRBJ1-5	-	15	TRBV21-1	TGTGCCAGCAGCAAAGTTTGGTGCAGCAATCAGCCCCAGCATTTT	CASSKVWCSNQPQHF
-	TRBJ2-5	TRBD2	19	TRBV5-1	TGCGCCAGCAGCTTGGCACCGGGACTAGCGGGATCGGGTCAAGAGACCCAGTACTTC	CASSLAPGLAGSGQETQYF
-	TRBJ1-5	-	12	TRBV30	TGTGCCTGGAGTGAAGGGTTTCAGCCCCAGCATTTT	CAWSEGFQPQHF
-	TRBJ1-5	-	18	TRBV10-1	TGCGCCAGCAGTGCCTCATACAGGCTCGGGGATAGCAATCAGCCCCAGCATTTT	CASSASYRLGDSNQPQHF
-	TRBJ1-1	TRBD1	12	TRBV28	TGTGCCAGCGGCCCAGGGGGGGCTGAAGCTTTCTTT	CASGPGGAEAFF
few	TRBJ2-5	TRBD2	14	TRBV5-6	TGTGCCAGCAGCTTGGTAGCGGGGGGTAAGACCCAGTACTTC	CASSLVAGGKTQYF
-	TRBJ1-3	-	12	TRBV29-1	TGCAGCGTTGTAGGCGGCGGTGACACCATATATTTT	CSVVGGGDTIYF